This TCR beta chain was captured by sequencing in a study of response to subunit inactivated influenza vaccine. Study-level findings and limits: Each seasonal flu vaccination may recruit only limited new T cells, authors suggested.

TCRdb passed the RT-PCR reads through MiXCR, listing each CDR3 protein once. The sample lists about 620,000 distinct CDR3 sequences, about an eighth occurring once. Points on this clonotype: The antigen is unknown.

This CDR3 is built from 14 residues. Looked up from germline, CDR1 is SGDLS and CDR2 is YYNGEE. V was trimmed by 4 bases and J by 5 bases, leaving 14 bases between them. V is TRBV9 and J is TRBJ2-3; unclear D gene. This TCR was sampled from a man in his fifties who received an inactivated influenza vaccine. The sample was PBMCs from blood, taken on the day of vaccination. The CDR3 DNA reads TGTGCCAGCAGCCCCCAGACCCCCGGAGATACGCAGTATTTT. Amino acids: CASSPQTPGDTQYF.